The T cell receptor (beta chain) under discussion was sequenced for a study of shared clonotypes between healthy human individuals. Study-level information: The donors, two women and three men, were aged 18 to 49. Per donor, CD8 memory used one plate, CD8 naive used two, CD4 memory used three and CD4 naive used three. Study-level findings and limits: As a rule, naive subsets had a larger estimated richness than memory subsets. Clonotypes which were not shared had lower generation probabilities than clonotypes that all four donors shared.

Germline V lookup: CDR1 SGHDN, CDR2 FVKESK. V dropped 2 bases and J dropped 4 bases, with 10 bases sitting between them. This CDR3 has 14 amino acids. TCRdb keeps only in-frame clones here, not all; method: immunoSEQ multiplex PCR. This sample has hundreds of thousands of clones, with around 96% found just once. Naive CD8 cells lacked CD45RO, underwent positive selection for CCR7 and left out terminally differentiated effector memory CD45RA+ cells. Comment on this clone: Its target is not known.

This TCR was recovered from a woman between 25 and 40 years old in good health. The chain has TRBV14 and TRBJ2-3, with D perhaps TRBD2 (6 bases). The sequenced sample was naive CD8+ T cells sorted from blood. The CDR3 coding sequence is TGTGCCAGCAGCCAAACTAGCTCGGCAGATACGCAGTATTTT. It yields the protein CASSQTSSADTQYF.